A selection of T cell receptor beta chains follows, all from one sample in a study of identifying expanded T cells in peripheral blood. Assay: immunoSEQ multiplex PCR; the TCRdb copy retains only in-frame clones and omits some. Of under 70,000 clones listed, about 89% are singletons. What was sequenced was blood. Source of these receptors: a person aged 18 to 69 in good health. Both conserved end residues are part of each CDR3. The order of the fields is V gene, D gene, J gene, clone size, CDR3 DNA, CDR3 protein. D genes are given only for firm matches. Rows give clone size only sometimes, using once, few, many, or a class for an expanded clone.

>TRBV6-5|-|TRBJ2-7|-
TGTGCCAGCAGTTACTCAAGGGCTGCCTACGAGCAGTACTTC
CASSYSRAAYEQYF
>TRBV25-1|TRBD1|TRBJ2-3|-
TGTGCCAGCAGTGTTGGACAGGGTACAGATACGCAGTATTTT
CASSVGQGTDTQYF
>TRBV28|-|TRBJ2-7|-
TGTGCCAGTAGGGGGAGCTCCACCTACGAGCAGTACTTC
CASRGSSTYEQYF
>TRBV29-1|-|TRBJ2-6|-
TGCAGCGTTGTTAGGGACTTGGGGGCCAACGTCCTGACTTTC
CSVVRDLGANVLTF
>TRBV19|-|TRBJ2-5|-
TGTGCCAGTAGTATCGCCAGAGAAGAGACCCAGTACTTC
CASSIAREETQYF
>TRBV9|TRBD1|TRBJ1-5|-
TGTGCCAGCAGCCTGACGGACAGGTTCAATCAGCCCCAGCATTTT
CASSLTDRFNQPQHF
>TRBV5-1|-|TRBJ1-1|-
TGCGCCAGCAGTTATGAGGGCATCACTGAAGCTTTCTTT
CASSYEGITEAFF
>TRBV18|TRBD2|TRBJ2-2|-
TGTGCCAGCTCACCACCTGGCGGGAGGGCCGACACCGGGGAGCTGTTTTTT
CASSPPGGRADTGELFF
>TRBV29-1|-|TRBJ2-5|-
TGCAGCGTTGTTGGGGGGCGCGGAACGGAGACCCAGTACTTC
CSVVGGRGTETQYF
>TRBV27|-|TRBJ2-7|-
TGTGCCAGCGGGGCGACTAGGGGCTACGAGCAGTACTTC
CASGATRGYEQYF
>TRBV30|-|TRBJ2-3|-
TGTGCCATGGGGTACCTGAATACGCAGTATTTT
CAMGYLNTQYF
>TRBV4-1|TRBD2|TRBJ2-5|-
TGCGCCAGCAGTAAAGCGGGAGAAGAGACCCAGTACTTC
CASSKAGEETQYF
>TRBV5-1|-|TRBJ1-5|-
TGCGCCAGCAGCTTGGTAGGGGGGAACGGGGATCAGCCCCAGCATTTT
CASSLVGGNGDQPQHF
>TRBV9|TRBD1|TRBJ1-1|-
TGTGCCAGCAGCGTTCACGGGACAGGGGTCTCCATGAACACTGAAGCTTTCTTT
CASSVHGTGVSMNTEAFF
>TRBV23-1|-|TRBJ2-4|-
TGCGCCAGCAGACAAACACGGAGGGTTAGCAAAAACATTCAGTACTTC
CASRQTRRVSKNIQYF
>TRBV20-1|-|TRBJ2-1|-
TGCAGTGCCGAAGGCTACAATGAGCAGTTCTTC
CSAEGYNEQFF
>TRBV30|-|TRBJ1-6|few
TGTGCCTGGAGCCGGGACCGAATTTCACCCCTCCACTTT
CAWSRDRISPLHF
>TRBV29-1|TRBD1|TRBJ1-4|-
TGCAGCGTTGAACCATGGACAGGCCAAGAGGAAAAACTGTTTTTT
CSVEPWTGQEEKLFF
>TRBV5-4|-|TRBJ2-5|-
TGTGCCAGCTATCGGGGGCCCAGTCAAGAGACCCAGTACTTC
CASYRGPSQETQYF
>TRBV9|TRBD1|TRBJ1-2|-
TGTGCCAGCAACCCAGGGGGTGACTATGGCTACACCTTC
CASNPGGDYGYTF
>TRBV27|TRBD1|TRBJ1-1|-
TGTGCCAGCAGTACAGGGGGCGCTGGGATGAACACTGAAGCTTTCTTT
CASSTGGAGMNTEAFF
>TRBV28|-|TRBJ2-7|-
TGTGCCAGCAGGGAAGGAGGGCAAGGCGACGAGCAGTACTTC
CASREGGQGDEQYF
>TRBV7-2|TRBD2|TRBJ2-7|-
TGTGCCAGCAGCTTAGCCCTAGCGGGTATCCTCTCCTACGAGCAGTACTTC
CASSLALAGILSYEQYF
>TRBV29-1|TRBD1|TRBJ1-2|-
TGCAGCGTTGAGGACAGGGCCTATGGCTACACCTTC
CSVEDRAYGYTF
>TRBV7-6|-|TRBJ2-1|once
TGTGCCAGCAGCTTAGTAACAGGGAAATTCAATGAGCAGTTCTTC
CASSLVTGKFNEQFF
>TRBV18|TRBD1|TRBJ2-5|-
TGTGCCAGCTCACCAGGGGGACAGGGGAGCCCCCAGTACTTC
CASSPGGQGSPQYF
>TRBV18|-|TRBJ1-1|once
TGTGCCAGCTCACCAGGAGGGGGACGACTGAACACTGAAGCTTTCTTT
CASSPGGGRLNTEAFF
>TRBV27|-|TRBJ1-5|-
TGTGCCAGCAGTTTGGTAGGTCAGCCCCAGCATTTT
CASSLVGQPQHF
>TRBV19|TRBD2|TRBJ2-7|-
TGTGCCAGTAGTAACCTCCCTATTAGCGGGCTAGGCTACGAGCAGTACTTC
CASSNLPISGLGYEQYF
>TRBV14|TRBD2|TRBJ2-7|-
TGTGCCAGCAGCCCTTTCGAGGGAGGGTCCCACGAGCAGTACTTC
CASSPFEGGSHEQYF
>TRBV19|-|TRBJ1-1|-
TGTGCCAGTAGTATAAGGGGACAACAGGTTAACACTGAAGCTTTCTTT
CASSIRGQQVNTEAFF
>TRBV30|-|TRBJ2-3|-
TGTGCCGGCACCGGCTTACAGGGGACTAGCACAGATACGCAGTATTTT
CAGTGLQGTSTDTQYF
>TRBV15|-|TRBJ2-1|-
TGTGCCACCAGCGGAGGGAGCTCCTACAATGAGCAGTTCTTC
CATSGGSSYNEQFF
>TRBV27|-|TRBJ1-1|-
TGTGCCAGCAGGGTGAACACTGAAGCTTTCTTT
CASRVNTEAFF
>TRBV5-1|-|TRBJ2-7|-
TGCGCCAGCAGCTTTACCGGGACTGTGGACGAGCAGTACTTC
CASSFTGTVDEQYF
>TRBV10-2|-|TRBJ2-7|-
TGCGCCAGCAACCCGTCGGGGGCCCTCTACGAGCAGTACTTC
CASNPSGALYEQYF
>TRBV28|-|TRBJ1-4|-
TGTGCCAGCACTATGCCCGAACTGGGGAAACTGTTTTTT
CASTMPELGKLFF
>TRBV19|TRBD1|TRBJ1-2|-
TGTGCCAGTAGCGAATCTGGACAGGGGTATGGCTACACCTTC
CASSESGQGYGYTF
>TRBV29-1|TRBD2|TRBJ2-1|-
TGCAGCGCCGTGGGACTAGCGGGAGTCAATGAGCAGTTCTTC
CSAVGLAGVNEQFF
>TRBV7-9|-|TRBJ2-1|-
TGTGCCAGCAGCTTCCCGGGTCGAAAACAGTTCTTC
CASSFPGRKQFF
>TRBV25-1|TRBD1|TRBJ1-4|-
TGTGCCAGCAGTCTCTCAGGGGGCACTAATGAAAAACTGTTTTTT
CASSLSGGTNEKLFF
>TRBV5-3|-|TRBJ2-5|-
TGTGCCAGAAGCTTGGGGACCCAGTACTTC
CARSLGTQYF
>TRBV6-1|-|TRBJ2-1|-
TGTGCCAGCAGTGAAGCGGGTTCCATCGGGACGGTTTACAATGAGCAGTTCTTC
CASSEAGSIGTVYNEQFF
>TRBV9|-|TRBJ2-2|-
TGTGCCAGCAGCCCCGGGCCCACCGGGGAGCTGTTTTTT
CASSPGPTGELFF
>TRBV5-1|TRBD2|TRBJ2-1|-
TGCGCCAGCAGCTTAAGGGGACTAGATGATGAGCAGTTCTTC
CASSLRGLDDEQFF
>TRBV28|-|TRBJ2-5|once
TGTGCCAGCAGTCTAGGCGGGCGAGAGACCCAGTACTTC
CASSLGGRETQYF